This TCR beta chain was observed in a study of blood T cell repertoires in COVID-19. Study as a whole: Material from acute and convalescent COVID-19 was sourced from the United States, Italy and Spain. PBMCs, B-cell-depleted T cells, or T cells provided the cDNA or gDNA that made up the material.

The count of this clone is one. As originally analysed: Estimation of nucleated cell counts relied on the amplification of reference gene primers. Data came from immunoSEQ multiplex PCR; TCRdb stores just in-frame clones and leaves some out. V and J calls and clone size are as listed in that table; D and trimming were resolved from the DNA. The data contain about 40,000 clones, roughly four fifths of them singletons. CDR1 ENHRY and CDR2 SYGVKD come from the germline V gene. V dropped 2 bases and J dropped 5 bases, with 6 bases sitting between them. This CDR3 has 13 amino acids. This receptor was identified in a woman aged 60 to 75 with acute or convalescent COVID-19. V and J are TRBV10-3 and TRBJ1-4, with D possibly being TRBD1 (6 bases). Sequencing was carried out using peripheral blood. The CDR3 spells CAISEQGNEKLFF. The CDR3 nucleotides read TGTGCCATCAGTGAGCAGGGGAATGAAAAACTGTTTTTT.